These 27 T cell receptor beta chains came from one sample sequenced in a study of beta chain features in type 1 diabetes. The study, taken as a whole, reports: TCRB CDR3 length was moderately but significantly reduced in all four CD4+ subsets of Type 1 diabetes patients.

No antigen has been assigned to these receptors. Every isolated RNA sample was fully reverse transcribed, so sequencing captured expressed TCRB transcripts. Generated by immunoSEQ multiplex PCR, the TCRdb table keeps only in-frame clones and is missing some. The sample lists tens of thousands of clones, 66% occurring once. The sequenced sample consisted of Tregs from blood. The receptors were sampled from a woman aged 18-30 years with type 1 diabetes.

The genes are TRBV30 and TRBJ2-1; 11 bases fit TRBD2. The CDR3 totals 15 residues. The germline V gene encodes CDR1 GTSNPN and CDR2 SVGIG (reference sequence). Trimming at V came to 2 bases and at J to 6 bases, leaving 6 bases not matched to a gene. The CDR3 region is CAWSIVAGGGNEQFF. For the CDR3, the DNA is TGTGCCTGGAGTATCGTAGCGGGAGGGGGCAATGAGCAGTTCTTC.

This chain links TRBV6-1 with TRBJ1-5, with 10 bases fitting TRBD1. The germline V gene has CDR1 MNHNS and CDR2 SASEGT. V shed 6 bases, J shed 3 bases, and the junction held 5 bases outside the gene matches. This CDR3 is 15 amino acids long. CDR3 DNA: TGTGCCAGCAGCTGGACAGGGGGATACAATCAGCCCCAGCATTTT. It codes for CASSWTGGYNQPQHF.

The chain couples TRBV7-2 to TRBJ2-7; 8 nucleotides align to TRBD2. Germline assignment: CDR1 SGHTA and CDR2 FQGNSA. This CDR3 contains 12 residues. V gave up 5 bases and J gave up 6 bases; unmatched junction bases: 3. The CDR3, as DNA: TGTGCCAGCAGCAAGACTAGCGCCGAGCAGTACTTC. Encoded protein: CASSKTSAEQYF.

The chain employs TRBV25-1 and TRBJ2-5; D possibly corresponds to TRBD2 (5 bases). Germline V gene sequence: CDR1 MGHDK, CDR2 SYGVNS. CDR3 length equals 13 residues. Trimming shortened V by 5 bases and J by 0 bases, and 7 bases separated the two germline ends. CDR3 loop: CASSHGDQETQYF. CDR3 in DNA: TGTGCCAGCAGTCACGGGGACCAAGAGACCCAGTACTTC.

The CDR3, as DNA: TGTGCCAGCAGTTTGGGGACACGAGGTCAGCCCCAGCATTTT. Residues: CASSLGTRGQPQHF. J is TRBJ1-5 and V is TRBV6-5, with D perhaps matching TRBD1 (6 bases). The CDR3 spans 14 residues. The V end was cut by 4 bases, the J end by 6 bases, with 13 bases between. Germline V gives CDR1 MNHEY, CDR2 SVGAGI.

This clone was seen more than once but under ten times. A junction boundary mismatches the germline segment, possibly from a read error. Written as DNA, the CDR3 is TGTGCCAGCAGTTTTTTCGGGAAACTGGTCTTC. This sequence encodes CASSFFGKLVF. V is TRBV28 and J is TRBJ2-1; D is possibly TRBD2 (5 bases). This CDR3 is built from 11 residues. CDR1 and CDR2 (germline): MDHEN, SYDVKM.

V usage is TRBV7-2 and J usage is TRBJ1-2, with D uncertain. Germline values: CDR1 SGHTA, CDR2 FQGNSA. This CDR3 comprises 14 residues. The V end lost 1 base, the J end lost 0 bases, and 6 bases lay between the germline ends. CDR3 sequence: CASSLGSTNYGYTF. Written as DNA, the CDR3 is TGTGCCAGCAGCTTAGGATCTACTAACTATGGCTACACCTTC.

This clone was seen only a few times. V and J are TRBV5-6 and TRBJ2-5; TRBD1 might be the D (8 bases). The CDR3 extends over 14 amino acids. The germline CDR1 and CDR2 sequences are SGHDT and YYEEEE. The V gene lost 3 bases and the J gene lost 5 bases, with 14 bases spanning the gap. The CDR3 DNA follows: TGTGCCAGCAGCTCGACAGGGGAGGGCGAGACCCAGTACTTC. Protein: CASSSTGEGETQYF.

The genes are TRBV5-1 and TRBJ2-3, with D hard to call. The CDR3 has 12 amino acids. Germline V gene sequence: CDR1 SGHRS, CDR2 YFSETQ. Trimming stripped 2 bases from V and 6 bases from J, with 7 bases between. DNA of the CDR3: TGCGCCAGCAGCTTAAACGGTGATACGCAGTATTTT. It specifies CASSLNGDTQYF.

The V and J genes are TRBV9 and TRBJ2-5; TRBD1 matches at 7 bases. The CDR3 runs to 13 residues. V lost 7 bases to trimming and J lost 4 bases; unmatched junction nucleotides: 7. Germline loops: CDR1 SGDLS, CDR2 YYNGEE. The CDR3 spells CASGSRTGETQYF. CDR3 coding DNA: TGTGCCAGCGGCTCCAGGACAGGAGAGACCCAGTACTTC.

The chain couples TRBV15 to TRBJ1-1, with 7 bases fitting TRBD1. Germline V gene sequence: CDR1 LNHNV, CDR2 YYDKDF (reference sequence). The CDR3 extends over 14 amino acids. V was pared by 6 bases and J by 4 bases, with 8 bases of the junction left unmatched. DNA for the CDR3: TGTGCCACCAGGAACAGGGGTCGAGGCACTGAAGCTTTCTTT. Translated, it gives CATRNRGRGTEAFF.

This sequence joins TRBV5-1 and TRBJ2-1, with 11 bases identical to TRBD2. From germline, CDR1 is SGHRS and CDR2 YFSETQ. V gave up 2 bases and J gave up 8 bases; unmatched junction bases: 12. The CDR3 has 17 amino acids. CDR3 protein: CASSFGLAGYGGYEQFF. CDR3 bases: TGCGCCAGCAGCTTCGGACTAGCGGGTTATGGGGGGTATGAGCAGTTCTTC.

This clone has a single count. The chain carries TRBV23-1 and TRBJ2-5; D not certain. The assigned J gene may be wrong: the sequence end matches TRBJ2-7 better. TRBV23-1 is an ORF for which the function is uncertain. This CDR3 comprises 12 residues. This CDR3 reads CASSQSDYEQYF. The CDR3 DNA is TGCGCCAGCAGTCAATCGGACTACGAGCAGTACTTC.

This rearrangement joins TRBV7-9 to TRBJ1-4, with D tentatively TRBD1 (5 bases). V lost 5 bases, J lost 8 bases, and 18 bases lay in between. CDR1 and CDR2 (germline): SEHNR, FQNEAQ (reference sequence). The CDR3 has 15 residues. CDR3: CASSPSWGKGEKLFF. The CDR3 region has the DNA TGTGCCAGCAGCCCATCCTGGGGCAAGGGCGAAAAACTGTTTTTT.

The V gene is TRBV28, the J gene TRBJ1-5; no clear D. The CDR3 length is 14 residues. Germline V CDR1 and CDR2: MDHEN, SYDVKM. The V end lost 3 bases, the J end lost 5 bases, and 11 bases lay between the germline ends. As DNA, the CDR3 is TGTGCCAGCAGTTTCCGGACTGCCGATCAGCCCCAGCATTTT. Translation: CASSFRTADQPQHF.

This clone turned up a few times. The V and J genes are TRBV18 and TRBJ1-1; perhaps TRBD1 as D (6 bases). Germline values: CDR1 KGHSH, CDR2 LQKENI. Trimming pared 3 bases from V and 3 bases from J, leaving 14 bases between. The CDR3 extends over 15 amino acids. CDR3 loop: CASSPTSDSYTEAFF. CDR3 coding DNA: TGTGCCAGCTCACCGACCTCGGACAGTTACACTGAAGCTTTCTTT.

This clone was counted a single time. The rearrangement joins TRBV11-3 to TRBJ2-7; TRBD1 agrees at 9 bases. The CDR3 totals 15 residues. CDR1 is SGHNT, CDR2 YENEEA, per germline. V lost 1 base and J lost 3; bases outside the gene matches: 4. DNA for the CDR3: TGTGCCAGCAGCTTAGTTGGGACAGGGAACTACGAGCAGTACTTC. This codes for CASSLVGTGNYEQYF.

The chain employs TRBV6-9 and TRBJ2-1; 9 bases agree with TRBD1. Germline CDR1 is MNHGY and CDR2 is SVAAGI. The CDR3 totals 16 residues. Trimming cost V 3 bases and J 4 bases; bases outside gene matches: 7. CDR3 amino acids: CASSYLGQGEYNEQFF. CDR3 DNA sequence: TGTGCCAGCAGTTACCTGGGACAGGGAGAATACAATGAGCAGTTCTTC.

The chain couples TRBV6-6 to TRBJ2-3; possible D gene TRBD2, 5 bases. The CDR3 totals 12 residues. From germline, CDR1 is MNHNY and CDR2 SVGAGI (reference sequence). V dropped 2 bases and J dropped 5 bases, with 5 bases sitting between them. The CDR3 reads CASSYEGDTQYF. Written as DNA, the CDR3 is TGTGCCAGCAGTTACGAGGGAGATACGCAGTATTTT.

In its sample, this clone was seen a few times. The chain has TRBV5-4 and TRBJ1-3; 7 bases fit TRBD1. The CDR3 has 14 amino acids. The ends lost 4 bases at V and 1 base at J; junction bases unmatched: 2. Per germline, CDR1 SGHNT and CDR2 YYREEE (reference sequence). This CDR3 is CASSDRVSGNTIYF. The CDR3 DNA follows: TGTGCCAGCAGCGACAGGGTGTCTGGAAACACCATATATTTT.

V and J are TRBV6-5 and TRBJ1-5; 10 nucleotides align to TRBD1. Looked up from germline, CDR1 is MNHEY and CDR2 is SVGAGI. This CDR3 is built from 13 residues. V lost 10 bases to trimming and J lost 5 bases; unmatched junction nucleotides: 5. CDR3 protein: CATGDRGYQPQHF. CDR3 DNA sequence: TGTGCCACGGGGGACAGGGGTTATCAGCCCCAGCATTTT.

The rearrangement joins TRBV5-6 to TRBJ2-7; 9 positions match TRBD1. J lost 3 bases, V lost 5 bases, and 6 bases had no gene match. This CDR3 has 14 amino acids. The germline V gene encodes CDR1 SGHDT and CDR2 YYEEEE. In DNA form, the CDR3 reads TGTGCCAGCAGGTTGTTGGACAGGGGCTACGAGCAGTACTTC. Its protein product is CASRLLDRGYEQYF. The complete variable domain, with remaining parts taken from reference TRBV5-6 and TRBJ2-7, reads DAGVTQSPTHLIKTRGQQVTLRCSPKSGHDTVSWYQQALGQGPQFIFQYYEEEERQRGNFPDRFSGHQFPNYSSELNVNALLLGDSALYLCASRLLDRGYEQYFGPGTRLTVT.

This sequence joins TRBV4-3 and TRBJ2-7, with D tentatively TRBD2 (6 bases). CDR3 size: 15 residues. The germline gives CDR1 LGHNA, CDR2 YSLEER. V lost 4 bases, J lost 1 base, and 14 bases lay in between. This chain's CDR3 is CASSRTAGGSYEQYF. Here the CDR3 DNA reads TGCGCCAGCAGCCGCACAGCCGGGGGTTCCTACGAGCAGTACTTC.

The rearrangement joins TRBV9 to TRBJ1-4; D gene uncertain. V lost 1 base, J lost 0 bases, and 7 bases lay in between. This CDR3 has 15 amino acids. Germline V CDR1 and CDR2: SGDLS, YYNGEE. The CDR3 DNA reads TGTGCCAGCAGCGTACTCCCAGCAACTAATGAAAAACTGTTTTTT. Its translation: CASSVLPATNEKLFF.

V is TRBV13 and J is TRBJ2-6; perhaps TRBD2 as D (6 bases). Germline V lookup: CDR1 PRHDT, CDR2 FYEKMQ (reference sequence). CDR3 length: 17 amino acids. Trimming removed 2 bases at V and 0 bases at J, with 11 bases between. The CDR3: CASSLSPSVSGANVLTF. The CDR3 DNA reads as TGTGCCAGCAGCTTAAGTCCTAGCGTCTCTGGGGCCAACGTCCTGACTTTC.

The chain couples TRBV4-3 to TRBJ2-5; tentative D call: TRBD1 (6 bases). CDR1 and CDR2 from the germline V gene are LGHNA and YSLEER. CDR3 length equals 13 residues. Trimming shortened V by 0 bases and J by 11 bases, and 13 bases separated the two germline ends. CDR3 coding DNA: TGCGCCAGCAGCCAAGAGTACAGGGCTGGGCAGTACTTC. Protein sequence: CASSQEYRAGQYF.

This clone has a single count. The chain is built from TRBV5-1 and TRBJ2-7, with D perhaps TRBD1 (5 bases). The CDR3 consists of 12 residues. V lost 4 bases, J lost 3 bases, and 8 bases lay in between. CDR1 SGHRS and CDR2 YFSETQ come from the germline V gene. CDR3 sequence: CASSRGRYEQYF. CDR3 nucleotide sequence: TGCGCCAGCAGCAGGGGCCGCTACGAGCAGTACTTC.